The 9 T cell receptor beta chains in this list originate from one sample, sequenced in a study of blood T cells in healthy people across ages. A second about 7 to 11 cycle PCR used barcoded and J-beta primers. TCRdb re-derived calls from the 5' RACE reads in MiXCR, one entry per CDR3 protein. The sample yields over 1.5 million distinct CDR3 sequences, approximately 50% seen once. The sample consisted of blood. The origin of the receptors is a woman between 40 and 50 years old in good health.

The CDR3 reads CASSESGLASETQYF. DNA for the CDR3: TGTGCCAGCAGTGAATCGGGACTAGCGTCGGAGACCCAGTACTTC. The chain recombines TRBV6-1 with TRBJ2-5; 10 nucleotides align to TRBD2. The CDR3 has 15 residues. Per the germline V gene, CDR1 is MNHNS and CDR2 is SASEGT. J was trimmed by 5 bases and V by 2 bases; bases with no gene match: 5.

This clonotype was detected only a few times. The V call is TRBV10-3, the J call TRBJ2-5, with D possibly TRBD1 on 5 matching bases. Per germline, CDR1 ENHRY and CDR2 SYGVKD. Trimming took 6 bases from V and 5 from J, leaving 10 bases between them. The CDR3 has 12 amino acids. In DNA form, the CDR3 reads TGTGCCATCAGAGGGGTCGGGGAGACCCAGTACTTC. The encoded protein is CAIRGVGETQYF.

V is TRBV27 and J is TRBJ2-1; 11 bases are a match to TRBD2. Germline CDR1 is MNHEY and CDR2 is SMNVEV (reference sequence). The CDR3 sequence is 15 residues long. J gave up 6 bases and V 3 bases, and 4 bases lay outside the gene matches. The CDR3 here is CASSLTSGAPNEQFF. CDR3 in DNA: TGTGCCAGCAGTTTGACTAGCGGGGCCCCCAATGAGCAGTTCTTC.

This chain joins TRBV27 and TRBJ2-3; no reliable D call. Trimming took off 3 bases at V and 0 bases at J, with 10 bases between the two ends. From germline, CDR1 is MNHEY and CDR2 SMNVEV (reference sequence). This CDR3 has 15 amino acids. The CDR3 is CASSLWRSSTDTQYF. CDR3 coding DNA: TGTGCCAGCAGTTTGTGGCGGTCTAGCACAGATACGCAGTATTTT.

This chain joins TRBV6-2 or TRBV6-3 and TRBJ2-6; 7 bases align to TRBD1. CDR1 and CDR2 from the germline V gene are MNHEY and SVGEGT. The CDR3 has 15 residues. V trimming: 7 bases; J trimming: 2 bases; junction bases outside the gene matches: 5. CDR3 in amino acids: CASKTDRAGANVLTF. Here the CDR3 DNA reads TGTGCCAGCAAGACCGACAGGGCTGGGGCCAACGTCCTGACTTTC.

This chain connects TRBV25-1 to TRBJ2-4; perhaps D is TRBD1 or TRBD2 (5 bases each). Trimming shortened V by 10 bases and J by 1 base, and 17 bases separated the two germline ends. The CDR3 loop spans 15 amino acids. Per the germline V gene, CDR1 is MGHDK and CDR2 is SYGVNS. In DNA form, the CDR3 reads TGTGCCACCGGGGCCTCCGGAGTGGCCAAAAACATTCAGTACTTC. It yields the protein CATGASGVAKNIQYF.

The chain couples TRBV6-5 to TRBJ2-5; the match to TRBD1 covers 7 bases. Germline-derived CDR1 and CDR2 are MNHEY and SVGAGI. Trimming at V came to 2 bases and at J to 4 bases, leaving 7 bases not matched to a gene. This CDR3 has 15 residues. CDR3 amino acids: CASSYRGAGGETQYF. The CDR3 DNA sequence: TGTGCCAGCAGTTACAGGGGCGCAGGGGGAGAGACCCAGTACTTC.

This clonotype was seen only a few times. This chain connects TRBV7-2 to TRBJ2-3; 8 bases align to TRBD1. This CDR3 has 16 residues. Germline V gives CDR1 SGHTA, CDR2 FQGNSA. After removal of 5 bases from V and 0 bases from J, the junction contained 7 bases not matched to a gene. The CDR3, as DNA: TGTGCCAGCAGCCGGACAGGGTTCGGCAGCACAGATACGCAGTATTTT. Its translation is CASSRTGFGSTDTQYF.

The V gene is TRBV3-1, the J gene TRBJ2-5; D possibly matches TRBD1 or TRBD2 (5 bases each). The CDR3 contains 15 residues. The germline V gene has CDR1 LGHDT and CDR2 YNNKEL (reference sequence). With 5 bases removed from V and 4 bases from J, the gap between germline ends came to 17 bases. This chain's CDR3 is CASSKAGLGVETQYF. CDR3 bases: TGTGCCAGCAGCAAAGCAGGGCTCGGGGTAGAGACCCAGTACTTC.